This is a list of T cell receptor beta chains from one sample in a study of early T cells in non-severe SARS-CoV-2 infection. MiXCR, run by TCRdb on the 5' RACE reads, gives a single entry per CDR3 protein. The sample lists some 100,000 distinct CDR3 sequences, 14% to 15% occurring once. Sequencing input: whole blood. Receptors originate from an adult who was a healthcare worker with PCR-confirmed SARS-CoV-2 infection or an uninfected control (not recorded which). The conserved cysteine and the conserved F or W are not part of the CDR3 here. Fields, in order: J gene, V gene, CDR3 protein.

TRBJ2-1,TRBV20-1,SAREGVTSYNEQF
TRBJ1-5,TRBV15,ATSRSGGYSNQPQH
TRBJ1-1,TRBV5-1,ASSLVMNTEAF
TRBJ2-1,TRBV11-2,VSSRRTSGGYYNEQF
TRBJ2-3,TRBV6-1,ASSEAPGLSDTQY
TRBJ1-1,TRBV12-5,ASGPDIDEAF
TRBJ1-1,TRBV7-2,ASSLLWNTEAF
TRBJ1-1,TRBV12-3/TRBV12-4,ASSLRLTSRRTEAF
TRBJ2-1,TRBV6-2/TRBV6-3,ASSFSGGGYNEQF
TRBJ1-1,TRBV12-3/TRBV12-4,ASSLGPPRVFYMGVNTEAF
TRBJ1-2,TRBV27,ASSSVGRPAPNYGYT
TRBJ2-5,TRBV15,ATSRGQGYQETQY
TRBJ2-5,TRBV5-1,ASSQRQDQETQY
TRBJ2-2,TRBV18,ASSLRETGELF
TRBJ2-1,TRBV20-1,SARDLRGQPSYNEQF
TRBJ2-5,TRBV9,ASSVGSVGGETQY
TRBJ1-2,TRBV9,ASNPGQNYGYT